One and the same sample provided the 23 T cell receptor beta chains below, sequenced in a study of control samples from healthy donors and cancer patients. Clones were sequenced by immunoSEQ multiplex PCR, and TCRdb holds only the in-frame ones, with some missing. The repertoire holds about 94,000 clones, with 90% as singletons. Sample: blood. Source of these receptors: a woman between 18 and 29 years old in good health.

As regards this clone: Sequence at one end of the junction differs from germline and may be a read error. In DNA, the CDR3 is TGCGCCGGCAGTGAGAAGACAGTCTATGGCTACACCTTC. It codes for CAGSEKTVYGYTF. V and J are TRBV10-1 and TRBJ1-2, with D tentatively TRBD1 (5 bases). In germline, CDR1 is WNHNN, CDR2 SYGVQD (reference sequence). This CDR3 comprises 13 residues.

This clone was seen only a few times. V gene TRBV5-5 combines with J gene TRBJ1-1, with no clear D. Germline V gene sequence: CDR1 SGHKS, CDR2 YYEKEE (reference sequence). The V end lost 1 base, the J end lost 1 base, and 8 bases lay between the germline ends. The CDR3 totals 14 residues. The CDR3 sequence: CASSLWETNTEAFF. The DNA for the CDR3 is TGTGCCAGCAGCTTGTGGGAGACGAACACTGAAGCTTTCTTT.

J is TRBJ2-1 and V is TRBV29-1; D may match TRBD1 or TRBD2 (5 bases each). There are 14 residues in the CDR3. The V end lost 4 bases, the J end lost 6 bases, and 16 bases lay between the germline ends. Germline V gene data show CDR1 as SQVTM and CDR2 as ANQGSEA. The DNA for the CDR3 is TGCAGCGTTGGAGGGGACGTAGGTGGCAATGAGCAGTTCTTC. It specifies CSVGGDVGGNEQFF.

DNA of the CDR3: TGTGCCAGCAGCAATTCCGGGGGGAGGACTGAAGCTTTCTTT. Translation: CASSNSGGRTEAFF. The chain employs TRBV7-9 and TRBJ1-1; D is possibly TRBD1 (5 bases). The V gene lost 5 bases and the J gene lost 5 bases, with 15 bases spanning the gap. The germline gives CDR1 SEHNR, CDR2 FQNEAQ (reference sequence). The CDR3 sequence is 14 residues long. The complete variable domain, with remaining parts taken from reference TRBV7-9 and TRBJ1-1, reads DTGVSQNPRHKITKRGQNVTFRCDPISEHNRLYWYRQTLGQGPEFLTYFQNEAQLEKSRLLSDRFSAERPKGSFSTLEIQRTEQGDSAMYLCASSNSGGRTEAFFGQGTRLTVV.

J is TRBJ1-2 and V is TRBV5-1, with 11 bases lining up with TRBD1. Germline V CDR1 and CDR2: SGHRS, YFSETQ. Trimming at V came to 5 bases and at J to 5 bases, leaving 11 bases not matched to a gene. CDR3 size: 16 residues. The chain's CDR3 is CASRLGQGAKVYGYTF. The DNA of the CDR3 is TGCGCCAGCAGACTTGGACAGGGGGCAAAGGTTTATGGCTACACCTTC.

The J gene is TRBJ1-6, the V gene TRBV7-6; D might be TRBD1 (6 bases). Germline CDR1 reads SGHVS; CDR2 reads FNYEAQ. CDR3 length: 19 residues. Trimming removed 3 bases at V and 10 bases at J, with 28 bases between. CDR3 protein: CASSLNPRDTPPLGSPLHF. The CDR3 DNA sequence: TGTGCCAGCAGCTTGAATCCCCGGGACACGCCACCTTTAGGGTCACCCCTCCACTTT.

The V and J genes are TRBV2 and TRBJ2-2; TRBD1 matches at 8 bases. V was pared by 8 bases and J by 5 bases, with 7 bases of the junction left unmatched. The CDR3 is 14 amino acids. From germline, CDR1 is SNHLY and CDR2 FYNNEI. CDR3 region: CASGGQGWTGELFF. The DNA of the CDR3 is TGTGCCAGCGGCGGACAGGGTTGGACCGGGGAGCTGTTTTTT.

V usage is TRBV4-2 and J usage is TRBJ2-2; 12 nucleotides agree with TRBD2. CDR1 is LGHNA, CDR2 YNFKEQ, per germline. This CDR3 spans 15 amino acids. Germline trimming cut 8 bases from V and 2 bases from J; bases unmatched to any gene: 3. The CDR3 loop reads CASASGGANTGELFF. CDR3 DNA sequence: TGTGCCAGCGCTAGCGGGGGGGCAAACACCGGGGAGCTGTTTTTT.

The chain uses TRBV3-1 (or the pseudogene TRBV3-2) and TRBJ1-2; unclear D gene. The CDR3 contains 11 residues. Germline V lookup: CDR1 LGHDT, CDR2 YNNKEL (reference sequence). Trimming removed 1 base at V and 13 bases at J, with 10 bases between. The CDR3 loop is CASSQGRPVTF. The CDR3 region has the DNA TGTGCCAGCAGCCAAGGGCGGCCTGTCACCTTC.

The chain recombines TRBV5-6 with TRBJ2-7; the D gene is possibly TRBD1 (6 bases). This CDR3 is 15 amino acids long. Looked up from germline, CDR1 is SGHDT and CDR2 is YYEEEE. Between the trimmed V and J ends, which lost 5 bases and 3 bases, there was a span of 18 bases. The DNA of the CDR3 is TGTGCCAGCAGTTTGAACGGACAGAAGATCTACGAGCAGTACTTC. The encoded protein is CASSLNGQKIYEQYF.

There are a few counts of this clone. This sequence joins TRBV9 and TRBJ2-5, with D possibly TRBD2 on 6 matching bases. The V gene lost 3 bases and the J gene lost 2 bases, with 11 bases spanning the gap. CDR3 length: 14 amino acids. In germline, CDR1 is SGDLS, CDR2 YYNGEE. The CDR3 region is CASSGGDHQETQYF. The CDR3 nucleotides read TGTGCCAGCAGCGGGGGGGACCATCAAGAGACCCAGTACTTC.

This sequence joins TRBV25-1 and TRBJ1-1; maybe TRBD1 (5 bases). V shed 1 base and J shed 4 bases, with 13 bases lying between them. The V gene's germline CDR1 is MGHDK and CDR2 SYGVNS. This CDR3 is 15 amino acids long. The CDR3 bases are TGTGCCAGCAGTGAATCCGGAGGGACTGCCACTGAAGCTTTCTTT. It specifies CASSESGGTATEAFF.

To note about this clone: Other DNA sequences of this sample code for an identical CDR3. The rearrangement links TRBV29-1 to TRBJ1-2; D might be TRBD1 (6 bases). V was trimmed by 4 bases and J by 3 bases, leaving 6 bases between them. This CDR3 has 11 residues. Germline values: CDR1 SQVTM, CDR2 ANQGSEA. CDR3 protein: CSVGQDYGYTF. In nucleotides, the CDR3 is TGCAGCGTTGGACAGGACTATGGCTACACCTTC.

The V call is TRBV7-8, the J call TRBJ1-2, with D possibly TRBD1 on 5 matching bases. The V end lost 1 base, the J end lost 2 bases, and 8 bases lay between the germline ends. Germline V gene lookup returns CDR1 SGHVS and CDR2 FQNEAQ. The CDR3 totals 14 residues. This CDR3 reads CASSLVGGNYGYTF. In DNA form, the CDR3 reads TGTGCCAGCAGCTTAGTTGGGGGGAACTATGGCTACACCTTC.

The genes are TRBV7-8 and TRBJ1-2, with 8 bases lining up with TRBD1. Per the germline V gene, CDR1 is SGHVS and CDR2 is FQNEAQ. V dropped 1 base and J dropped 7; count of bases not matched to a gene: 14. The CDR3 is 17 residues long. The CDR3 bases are TGTGCCAGCAGCTTAGGTCAGTGGTTCCAGGGGGCGTCTGGCTACACCTTC. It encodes CASSLGQWFQGASGYTF. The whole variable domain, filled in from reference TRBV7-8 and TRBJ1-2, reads GAGVSQSPRYKVAKRGQDVALRCDPISGHVSLFWYQQALGQGPEFLTYFQNEAQLDKSGLPSDRFFAERPEGSVSTLKIQRTQQEDSAVYLCASSLGQWFQGASGYTFGSGTRLTVV.

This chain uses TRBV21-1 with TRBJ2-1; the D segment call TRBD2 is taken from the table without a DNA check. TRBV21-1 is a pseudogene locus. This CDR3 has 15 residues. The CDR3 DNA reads TGTGCCAGCAGCAATGGGGTCGACAGCGGGGGTGAGCAGTTCTTC. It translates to CASSNGVDSGGEQFF.

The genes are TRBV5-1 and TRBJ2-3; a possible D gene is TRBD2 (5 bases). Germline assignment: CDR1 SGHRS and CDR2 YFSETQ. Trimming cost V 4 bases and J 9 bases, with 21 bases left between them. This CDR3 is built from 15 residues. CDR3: CASSAQDSSLSTQYF. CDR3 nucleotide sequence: TGCGCCAGCAGCGCCCAGGACTCCTCTCTATCCACGCAGTATTTT.

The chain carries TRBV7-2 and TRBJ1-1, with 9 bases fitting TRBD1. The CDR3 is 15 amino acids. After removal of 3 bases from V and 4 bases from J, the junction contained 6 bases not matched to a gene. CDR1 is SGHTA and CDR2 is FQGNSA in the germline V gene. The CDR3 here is CASSFYDRGGTEAFF. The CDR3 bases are TGTGCCAGCAGCTTCTACGACAGGGGGGGCACTGAAGCTTTCTTT. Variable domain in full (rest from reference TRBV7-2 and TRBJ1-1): GAGVSQSPSNKVTEKGKDVELRCDPISGHTALYWYRQSLGQGLEFLIYFQGNSAPDKSGLPSDRFSAERTGGSVSTLTIQRTQQEDSAVYLCASSFYDRGGTEAFFGQGTRLTVV.

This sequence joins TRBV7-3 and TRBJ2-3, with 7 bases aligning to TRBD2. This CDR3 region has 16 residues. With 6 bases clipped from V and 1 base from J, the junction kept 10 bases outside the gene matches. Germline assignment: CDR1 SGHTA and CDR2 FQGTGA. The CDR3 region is CASSLSAGDRTDTQYF. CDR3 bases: TGTGCCAGCAGTCTTTCGGCGGGGGACCGCACAGATACGCAGTATTTT.

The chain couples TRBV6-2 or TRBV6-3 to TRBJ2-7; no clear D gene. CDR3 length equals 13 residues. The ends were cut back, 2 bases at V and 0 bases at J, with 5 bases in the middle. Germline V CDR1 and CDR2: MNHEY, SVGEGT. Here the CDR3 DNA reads TGTGCCAGCAGTTACCGGGTCTCCTACGAGCAGTACTTC. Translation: CASSYRVSYEQYF.

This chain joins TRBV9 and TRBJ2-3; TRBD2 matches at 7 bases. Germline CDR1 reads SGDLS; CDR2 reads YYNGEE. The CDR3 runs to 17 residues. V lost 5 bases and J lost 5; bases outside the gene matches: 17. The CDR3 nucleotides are TGTGCCAGCAGTCTCTCACTGGCGGGGGTGAACCAAGATACGCAGTATTTT. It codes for CASSLSLAGVNQDTQYF.

CDR3 protein: CASSTSWGTNEKLFF. The CDR3 DNA is TGTGCCAGCAGTACTTCATGGGGGACTAATGAAAAACTGTTTTTT. The chain couples TRBV6-5 to TRBJ1-4; the D gene is possibly TRBD1 (5 bases). The CDR3 has 15 residues. The germline V and J ends were trimmed by 5 bases and 2 bases, with 12 bases remaining between them. Germline V CDR1 and CDR2: MNHEY, SVGAGI.

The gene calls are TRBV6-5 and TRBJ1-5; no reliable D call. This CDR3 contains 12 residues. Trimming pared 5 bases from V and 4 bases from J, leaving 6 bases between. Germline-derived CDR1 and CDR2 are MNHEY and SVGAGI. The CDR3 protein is CASSTGNQPQHF. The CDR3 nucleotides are TGTGCCAGCAGTACGGGGAATCAGCCCCAGCATTTT.